The 3 T cell receptor beta chains in this list originate from one sample, sequenced in a study of identical twins. TCRdb reanalysed the 5' RACE reads using MiXCR and keeps one entry per CDR3 protein. The sample gives some 690,000 distinct CDR3 sequences, less than 25% of which show up once; roughly 4% is in the top ten. The same data also contributed to another study, on T cells expressing NK-cell markers.

Sequencing input: PBMCs. Source of these receptors: a young woman in good health.

The J gene is TRBJ1-4, the V gene TRBV20-1; D might be TRBD1 (6 bases). Germline CDR1 DFQATT, CDR2 SNEGSKA (reference sequence). This CDR3 is built from 13 residues. V lost 5 bases and J 8 bases, leaving 15 bases between the germline ends. CDR3 DNA sequence: TGCAGTGCTCTCGGAGGGGGGGAGGAAAAACTGTTTTTT. As protein: CSALGGGEEKLFF.

J is TRBJ2-3 and V is TRBV6-5, with 10 bases that match TRBD2. The CDR3 loop spans 16 amino acids. Germline values: CDR1 MNHEY, CDR2 SVGAGI. The J segment lost 3 bases and the V segment lost 2 bases, leaving 5 bases of the junction unmatched. CDR3 DNA: TGTGCCAGCAGTTACCAAGCGGGGGGGCCGACAGATACGCAGTATTTT. Translation gives CASSYQAGGPTDTQYF.

The chain joins TRBV6-1 to TRBJ1-2; possibly TRBD1 for D (6 bases). V lost 5 bases to trimming and J lost 6 bases, with 16 bases between them. The V gene's germline CDR1 is MNHNS and CDR2 SASEGT. The CDR3 totals 14 residues. The CDR3 is CASSPRQDKNGYTF. The CDR3 coding sequence is TGTGCCAGCAGTCCCAGACAGGACAAGAATGGCTACACCTTC.